The 29 T cell receptor beta chains below all came from one sample that was sequenced in a study of blood T cell repertoires in COVID-19 (TCRdb year 2020). Library preparation employed the immunoSEQ multiplex PCR assay. Not all clones reach the TCRdb copy of this immuneACCESS table, which keeps in-frame sequences only. Checked studies attribute under half of the gap to unresolved V genes and leave the rest unexplained. The sample table holds over 200,000 clones, of which more than 85% were seen once. The ten largest clones add up to just under 9% of the sample. Input material: PBMCs or T cells enriched from blood (not recorded which). These receptors all stem from a middle-aged man who had recovered from COVID-19.

The V gene is TRBV6-4, the J gene TRBJ2-7; the match to TRBD1 covers 10 bases. Germline lookup yields CDR1 MRHNA and CDR2 SNTAGT. The length of the CDR3 is 15 residues. Unmatched junction bases numbered 6, after V lost 6 bases and J lost 1 base. CDR3 sequence (DNA): TGTGCCAGCAGAAGGGACAGGGGTAAGTCCTACGAGCAGTACTTC. As protein: CASRRDRGKSYEQYF.

J is TRBJ2-7 and V is TRBV11-3; 9 bases are a match to TRBD1. Looked up from germline, CDR1 is SGHNT and CDR2 is YENEEA. The CDR3 length is 13 residues. With 5 bases clipped from V and 4 bases from J, the junction kept 3 bases outside the gene matches. CDR3 bases: TGTGCCAGCAGCCAGGACAGGGGTTACGAGCAGTACTTC. Its translation is CASSQDRGYEQYF.

The CDR3 DNA reads TGTGCCACCAGCAGGTATACAGGGACTGGAAACACCATATATTTT. Encoded protein: CATSRYTGTGNTIYF. V gene TRBV15 combines with J gene TRBJ1-3; TRBD1 might be the D (6 bases). The CDR3 contains 15 residues. Germline V lookup: CDR1 LNHNV, CDR2 YYDKDF (reference sequence). V lost 3 bases, J lost 2 bases, and 11 bases lay in between.

The chain's CDR3 is CASSSYRDSVTYEQYF. The CDR3, as DNA: TGTGCCAGCAGTTCCTACCGGGACTCCGTCACCTACGAGCAGTACTTC. This sequence joins TRBV28 and TRBJ2-7; possible D gene TRBD2, 6 bases. Trimming shortened V by 4 bases and J by 2 bases, and 18 bases separated the two germline ends. Germline lookup yields CDR1 MDHEN and CDR2 SYDVKM. This CDR3 comprises 16 residues.

The chain has TRBV5-4 and TRBJ2-4, with a possible D match to TRBD2 (6 bases). This CDR3 is 16 amino acids long. In germline, CDR1 is SGHNT, CDR2 YYREEE (reference sequence). V gave up 1 base and J gave up 0 bases, with 11 bases separating them. The CDR3, as DNA: TGTGCCAGCAGCTTGTCTAGTAGCGGAGCCAAAAACATTCAGTACTTC. Amino acids: CASSLSSSGAKNIQYF.

The J gene is TRBJ1-2, the V gene TRBV7-9, with D maybe TRBD1 (5 bases). Per the germline V gene, CDR1 is SEHNR and CDR2 is FQNEAQ (reference sequence). This CDR3 is built from 18 residues. V was pared by 1 base and J by 8 bases, with 26 bases between. The CDR3 sequence is CASSLDRWAGRREGGYTF. The CDR3 nucleotides read TGTGCCAGCAGCTTAGACAGGTGGGCAGGGCGCCGAGAAGGGGGCTACACCTTC.

This rearrangement joins TRBV7-3 to TRBJ2-3; D remains ambiguous. Germline lookup yields CDR1 SGHTA and CDR2 FQGTGA. Trimming took 5 bases from V and 4 from J, leaving 7 bases between them. The CDR3 has 12 residues. The CDR3 sequence is CASSPQSDTQYF. Written as DNA, the CDR3 is TGTGCCAGCAGCCCGCAGTCAGATACGCAGTATTTT.

V is TRBV13 and J is TRBJ2-3, with D possibly matching TRBD2 (6 bases). This CDR3 region has 12 residues. The V and J ends lost 6 bases and 9 bases respectively, with 13 bases between them. Germline V gene data show CDR1 as PRHDT and CDR2 as FYEKMQ (reference sequence). CDR3 residues: CASSSTRETQYF. The DNA for the CDR3 is TGTGCCAGCAGTTCCACCCGGGAGACGCAGTATTTT.

The chain uses TRBV6-5 and TRBJ1-5, with D possibly being TRBD1 (6 bases). The V gene lost 11 bases and the J gene lost 4 bases, with 9 bases spanning the gap. CDR3 size: 11 residues. Per germline, CDR1 MNHEY and CDR2 SVGAGI. In DNA form, the CDR3 reads TGTGCCGGGGGCTTTAATCAGCCCCAGCATTTT. Translation gives CAGGFNQPQHF.

The genes are TRBV18 and TRBJ2-7; the D is unclear. V gave up 1 base and J gave up 3 bases, with 10 bases separating them. The CDR3 contains 14 residues. CDR1 is KGHSH, CDR2 LQKENI, per germline. CDR3 loop: CASSPQGVGYEQYF. CDR3 sequence (DNA): TGTGCCAGCTCACCACAAGGAGTGGGCTACGAGCAGTACTTC.

This chain connects TRBV11-3 to TRBJ2-2, with D maybe TRBD1 (6 bases). The CDR3 extends over 17 amino acids. Trimming shortened V by 2 bases and J by 5 bases, and 18 bases separated the two germline ends. CDR1 and CDR2 (germline): SGHNT, YENEEA. In DNA form, the CDR3 reads TGTGCCAGCAGCTTAAAGTGGTCGGCAGGGGTGACCGGGGAGCTGTTTTTT. Translated: CASSLKWSAGVTGELFF.

The chain links TRBV5-4 to TRBJ1-1; possible D gene TRBD1, 6 bases. Trimming left V 0 bases short and J 2 bases short, with 11 bases between. CDR1 is SGHNT, CDR2 YYREEE, per germline (reference sequence). The CDR3 runs 15 residues. The CDR3 protein is CASSLVPGENTEAFF. The CDR3 DNA reads TGTGCCAGCAGCTTGGTCCCAGGGGAAAACACTGAAGCTTTCTTT.

The chain uses TRBV19 and TRBJ1-2; a weak D match, TRBD1 (6 bases). The CDR3 has 15 amino acids. CDR1 and CDR2 from the germline V gene are LNHDA and SQIVND (reference sequence). V dropped 1 base and J dropped 0 bases, with 9 bases sitting between them. This CDR3 reads CASSIAQGSNYGYTF. DNA of the CDR3: TGTGCCAGTAGTATAGCACAGGGATCTAACTATGGCTACACCTTC. Using reference TRBV19 and TRBJ1-2 for the parts outside the CDR3, the full variable domain is DGGITQSPKYLFRKEGQNVTLSCEQNLNHDAMYWYRQDPGQGLRLIYYSQIVNDFQKGDIAEGYSVSREKKESFPLTVTSAQKNPTAFYLCASSIAQGSNYGYTFGSGTRLTVV.

The chain employs TRBV7-9 and TRBJ1-1; perhaps TRBD1 as D (6 bases). Trimming cost V 1 base and J 3 bases, with 15 bases left between them. This CDR3 contains 16 residues. The germline V gene encodes CDR1 SEHNR and CDR2 FQNEAQ (reference sequence). CDR3 loop: CASSLGGGGVDTEAFF. As DNA, the CDR3 is TGTGCCAGCAGCTTAGGGGGAGGGGGTGTTGACACTGAAGCTTTCTTT.

The chain has TRBV7-6 and TRBJ2-1, with TRBD1 matching 10 bases. V was clipped by 3 bases and J by 5 bases; unmatched bases: 7. Per the germline V gene, CDR1 is SGHVS and CDR2 is FNYEAQ. The CDR3 runs 16 residues. CDR3 sequence (DNA): TGTGCCAGCAGCTTCGGACAGGGGGAACCCCACAATGAGCAGTTCTTC. The encoded protein is CASSFGQGEPHNEQFF. Combining the CDR3 with reference TRBV7-6 and TRBJ2-1 gives the whole variable domain GAGVSQSPRYKVTKRGQDVALRCDPISGHVSLYWYRQALGQGPEFLTYFNYEAQQDKSGLPNDRFSAERPEGSISTLTIQRTEQRDSAMYRCASSFGQGEPHNEQFFGPGTRLTVL.

The rearrangement joins TRBV27 to TRBJ2-1, with TRBD2 matching over 10 bases. Germline CDR1 is MNHEY and CDR2 is SMNVEV (reference sequence). J was trimmed by 6 bases and V by 5 bases; bases with no gene match: 4. The CDR3 length is 14 residues. CDR3 coding DNA: TGTGCCAGCAGTCTGGGACTAGCGTCCAATGAGCAGTTCTTC. It encodes CASSLGLASNEQFF.

Points on this clone: One end of the junction is discordant with germline, which a read error may explain. The chain has TRBV7-9 and TRBJ1-1; no definite D call. Germline V gives CDR1 SEHNR, CDR2 FQNEAQ (reference sequence). The CDR3 consists of 11 residues. The CDR3 nucleotides are TGTGCCAGCAGGAGGGCCCGAAAGGCCGTCTTT. Translated: CASRRARKAVF.

The rearrangement joins TRBV3-1 (or the pseudogene TRBV3-2) to TRBJ1-6; unclear D gene. V was clipped by 0 bases and J by 7 bases, with 10 bases between them. CDR3 length equals 15 residues. Germline V gene lookup returns CDR1 LGHDT and CDR2 YNNKEL (reference sequence). CDR3 DNA sequence: TGTGCCAGCAGCCAAGATTTTTCGGGAAATTCACCCCTCCACTTT. This gives the protein CASSQDFSGNSPLHF.

This clone was counted a single time. The chain recombines TRBV5-1 with TRBJ1-4; D not resolved. This CDR3 is 15 amino acids long. Germline V gene data show CDR1 as SGHRS and CDR2 as YFSETQ. Trimming pared 0 bases from V and 3 bases from J, leaving 9 bases between. CDR3 DNA sequence: TGCGCCAGCAGCTTGGGGGCCAGAGCTAATGAAAAACTGTTTTTT. It specifies CASSLGARANEKLFF.

The CDR3 spells CASSLFRGVGNQPQHF. As DNA, the CDR3 is TGTGCCAGCAGCTTATTCAGGGGAGTTGGCAATCAGCCCCAGCATTTT. This chain links TRBV7-9 with TRBJ1-5; D possibly corresponds to TRBD1 (6 bases). The V end was cut by 2 bases, the J end by 2 bases, with 13 bases between. The CDR3 spans 16 residues. Germline CDR1 and CDR2: SEHNR and FQNEAQ (reference sequence). Based on the CDR3 plus reference TRBV7-9 and TRBJ1-5, the full variable domain is DTGVSQNPRHKITKRGQNVTFRCDPISEHNRLYWYRQTLGQGPEFLTYFQNEAQLEKSRLLSDRFSAERPKGSFSTLEIQRTEQGDSAMYLCASSLFRGVGNQPQHFGDGTRLSIL.

The chain recombines TRBV21-1 with TRBJ1-2; TRBD1 reflects the table's D call only, with no check against the DNA. TRBV21-1 is labeled a pseudogene. The CDR3 length is 14 residues. The CDR3 here is CASSVQGPLVGYTF. CDR3 DNA sequence: TGTGCCAGCAGTGTACAGGGGCCGCTGGTGGGCTACACCTTC.

The chain is built from TRBV27 and TRBJ2-1, with TRBD2 as a possible D gene (5 bases). This CDR3 comprises 14 residues. The V gene lost 7 bases and the J gene lost 6 bases, with 16 bases spanning the gap. Germline CDR1 reads MNHEY; CDR2 reads SMNVEV (reference sequence). The CDR3 DNA sequence: TGTGCCAGCACCTTAGGCGGGCTGGGCAATGAGCAGTTCTTC. This codes for CASTLGGLGNEQFF.

The CDR3 nucleotides read TGTGCCAGCAGTGAACGGGGCAGGGGTCTGTATGGCTACACCTTC. Protein product: CASSERGRGLYGYTF. The chain joins TRBV6-1 to TRBJ1-2, with D possibly matching TRBD1 (6 bases). This CDR3 is built from 15 residues. Germline V lookup: CDR1 MNHNS, CDR2 SASEGT. V gave up 2 bases and J gave up 5 bases, with 15 bases separating them.

The chain joins TRBV19 to TRBJ1-5; D perhaps matches TRBD1 (6 bases). The germline gives CDR1 LNHDA, CDR2 SQIVND (reference sequence). V lost 4 bases to trimming and J lost 6 bases, with 22 bases between them. The CDR3 has 17 amino acids. The CDR3 sequence: CASSRPFWAGDSQPQHF. DNA for the CDR3: TGTGCCAGTAGTAGGCCCTTTTGGGCAGGGGATAGTCAGCCCCAGCATTTT.

The chain couples TRBV3-1 (or the pseudogene TRBV3-2) to TRBJ2-1; 12 bases map to TRBD2. This CDR3 is built from 16 residues. Germline V gene sequence: CDR1 LGHDT, CDR2 YNNKEL (reference sequence). Trimming at V came to 5 bases and at J to 8 bases, leaving 10 bases not matched to a gene. CDR3 in amino acids: CASSNRLAGVLHEQFF. CDR3 nucleotide sequence: TGTGCCAGCAGCAACAGACTAGCGGGAGTTTTACATGAGCAGTTCTTC.

The chain combines TRBV5-1 with TRBJ2-1, with D possibly matching TRBD1 (6 bases). The CDR3 is made up of 15 amino acids. The germline V and J ends were trimmed by 2 bases and 1 base, with 10 bases remaining between them. Germline V gene lookup returns CDR1 SGHRS and CDR2 YFSETQ. The CDR3 reads CASSFDRWSYNEQFF. The CDR3 coding sequence is TGCGCCAGCAGCTTCGACAGGTGGTCCTACAATGAGCAGTTCTTC.

CDR3 protein: CASSLVQNTDTQYF. CDR3 DNA sequence: TGCGCCAGCAGCTTGGTTCAGAATACAGATACGCAGTATTTT. The chain couples TRBV5-1 to TRBJ2-3, with no clear D. This CDR3 is 14 amino acids long. Trimming cost V 0 bases and J 3 bases, with 8 bases left between them. Germline V gene sequence: CDR1 SGHRS, CDR2 YFSETQ.

The CDR3 nucleotides read TGTGCCAGCAGCTTATTCCCCCGAACTAGCACAGATACGCAGTATTTT. Protein: CASSLFPRTSTDTQYF. The chain links TRBV13 to TRBJ2-3; D is ambiguous. The CDR3 runs to 16 residues. From germline, CDR1 is PRHDT and CDR2 FYEKMQ (reference sequence). Between the trimmed V and J ends, which lost 2 bases and 0 bases, there was a span of 12 bases.

This clone showed up just once. This chain joins TRBV27 and TRBJ2-7; D may be TRBD2 (5 bases). V dropped 4 bases and J dropped 5 bases, with 15 bases sitting between them. The CDR3 is made up of 14 amino acids. Germline V lookup: CDR1 MNHEY, CDR2 SMNVEV (reference sequence). The CDR3 sequence is CASSSLATLDEQYF. The CDR3 DNA sequence: TGTGCCAGCAGTTCCCTAGCCACCCTCGACGAGCAGTACTTC.